This TCR beta chain was found in a study of CD8+CD57+ T cells in acquired aplastic anemia. Overall study context: The sorted CD4+ and CD8+ cells yielded an average approximately 3.2 ug of DNA.

The study profiled TCR beta VDJ and CDR3 using genomic DNA as template. One entry per CDR3 protein results from TCRdb running MiXCR on the reads. The sample lists around 220,000 distinct CDR3 sequences, roughly 50% seen once, with just under 20% in the top ten. V dropped 0 bases and J dropped 1 base, with 10 bases sitting between them. The CDR3 has 15 residues. The V gene's germline CDR1 is SGHRS and CDR2 YFSETQ. This clonotype was recorded many times. Patients picked for sequencing had shown CD8+CD57+ cell expansion detected by flow cytometry. Every patient had severe acquired aplastic anemia. Patients had received no therapy at the time of blood sampling.

This chain joins TRBV5-1 and TRBJ1-1, with a possible D match to TRBD1 (6 bases). This clonotype originated in a human donor with aplastic anemia. The sequencing sample was made of sorted CD4+, CD8+, or CD8+CD57+ T cells (not recorded which) from PBMCs. CDR3 sequence (DNA): TGCGCCAGCAGCTTGGAGGGGGGCAAGAACACTGAAGCTTTCTTT. Residues: CASSLEGGKNTEAFF.